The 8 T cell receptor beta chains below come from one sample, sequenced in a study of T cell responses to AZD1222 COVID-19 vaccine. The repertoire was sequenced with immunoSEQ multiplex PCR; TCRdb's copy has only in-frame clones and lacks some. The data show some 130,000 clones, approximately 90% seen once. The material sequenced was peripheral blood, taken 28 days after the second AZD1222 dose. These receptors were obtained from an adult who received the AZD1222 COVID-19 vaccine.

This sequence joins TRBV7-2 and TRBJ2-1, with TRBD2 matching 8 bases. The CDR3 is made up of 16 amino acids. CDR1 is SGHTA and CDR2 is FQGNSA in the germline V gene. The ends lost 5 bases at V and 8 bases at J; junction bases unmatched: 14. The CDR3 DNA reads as TGTGCCAGCAGCCCACGGGGTGGAGCGGGAGTCCATGAGCAGTTCTTC. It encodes CASSPRGGAGVHEQFF. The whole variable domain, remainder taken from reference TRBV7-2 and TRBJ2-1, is GAGVSQSPSNKVTEKGKDVELRCDPISGHTALYWYRQSLGQGLEFLIYFQGNSAPDKSGLPSDRFSAERTGGSVSTLTIQRTQQEDSAVYLCASSPRGGAGVHEQFFGPGTRLTVL.

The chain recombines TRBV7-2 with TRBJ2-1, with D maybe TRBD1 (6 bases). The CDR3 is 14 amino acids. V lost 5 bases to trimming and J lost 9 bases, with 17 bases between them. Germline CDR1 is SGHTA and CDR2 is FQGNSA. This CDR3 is CASSPAMTGLEQFF. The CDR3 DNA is TGTGCCAGCAGCCCTGCCATGACAGGCCTTGAGCAGTTCTTC.

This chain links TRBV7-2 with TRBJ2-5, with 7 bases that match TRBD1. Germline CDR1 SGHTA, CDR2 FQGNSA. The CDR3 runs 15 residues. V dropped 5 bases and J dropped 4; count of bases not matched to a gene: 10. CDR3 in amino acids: CASSPRTGGLETQYF. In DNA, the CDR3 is TGTGCCAGCAGCCCTAGGACAGGCGGGCTAGAGACCCAGTACTTC.

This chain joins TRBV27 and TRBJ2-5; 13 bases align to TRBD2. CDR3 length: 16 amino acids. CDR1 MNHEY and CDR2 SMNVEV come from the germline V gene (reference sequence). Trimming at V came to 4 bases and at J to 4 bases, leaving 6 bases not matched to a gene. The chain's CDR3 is CASSWGLAGLGETQYF. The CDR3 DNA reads TGTGCCAGCAGTTGGGGACTAGCGGGATTGGGAGAGACCCAGTACTTC.

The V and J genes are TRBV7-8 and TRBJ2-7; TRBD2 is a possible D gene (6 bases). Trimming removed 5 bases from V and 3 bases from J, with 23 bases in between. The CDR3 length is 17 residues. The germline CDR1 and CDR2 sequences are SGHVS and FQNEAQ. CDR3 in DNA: TGTGCCAGCAGCGCCCTCGGGTGGGGGAGGCAAGTCTACGAGCAGTACTTC. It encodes CASSALGWGRQVYEQYF.

CDR3 residues: CSVINRHLMYGYTF. CDR3 DNA: TGCAGCGTTATAAATCGGCACTTGATGTATGGCTACACCTTC. The chain uses TRBV29-1 and TRBJ1-2; D unclear. Trimming stripped 5 bases from V and 5 bases from J, with 18 bases between. Germline CDR1 and CDR2: SQVTM and ANQGSEA. This CDR3 is 14 amino acids long.

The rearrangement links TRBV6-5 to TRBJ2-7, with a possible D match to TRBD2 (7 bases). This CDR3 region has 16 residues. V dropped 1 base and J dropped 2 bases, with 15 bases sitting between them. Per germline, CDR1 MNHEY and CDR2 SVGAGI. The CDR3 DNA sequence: TGTGCCAGCAGTTACTATAGGGGAGGGGGGACCTACGAGCAGTACTTC. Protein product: CASSYYRGGGTYEQYF.

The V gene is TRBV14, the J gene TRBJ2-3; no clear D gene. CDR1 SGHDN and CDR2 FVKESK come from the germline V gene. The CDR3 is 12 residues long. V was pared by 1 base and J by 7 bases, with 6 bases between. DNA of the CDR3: TGTGCCAGCAGCCAAGGACTGTATACGCAGTATTTT. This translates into CASSQGLYTQYF.